These 9 T cell receptor beta chains were sequenced from one sample in a study of blood T cells in healthy people across ages. For the second PCR, which ran for roughly 7 to 11 cycles, a sample-barcoded 5' primer and a J-beta primer mix were used. MiXCR, run by TCRdb on the 5' RACE reads, gives a single entry per CDR3 protein. The table lists approximately 850,000 distinct CDR3 sequences, about three fifths of them singletons. Sequenced material: blood. The receptors originated from a man aged 30 to 39 in good health.

This clonotype came up a few times. The gene calls are TRBV9 and TRBJ2-3, with a tentative D call TRBD2 (6 bases). This CDR3 has 15 residues. In germline, CDR1 is SGDLS, CDR2 YYNGEE. V was trimmed by 2 bases and J by 5 bases, leaving 15 bases between them. The CDR3 DNA sequence: TGTGCCAGCAGCGTGGTGGGACTCCCGCAAGATACGCAGTATTTT. As protein: CASSVVGLPQDTQYF.

This clonotype appeared a few times. The chain has TRBV10-1 and TRBJ2-1; 10 positions match TRBD2. Per germline, CDR1 WNHNN and CDR2 SYGVQD (reference sequence). The CDR3 has 17 amino acids. V dropped 0 bases and J dropped 2; count of bases not matched to a gene: 4. The CDR3 protein is CASSESASGGPYNEQFF. CDR3 coding DNA: TGCGCCAGCAGTGAGTCGGCTAGCGGGGGACCCTACAATGAGCAGTTCTTC.

This clonotype was picked up a small number of times. This rearrangement joins TRBV28 to TRBJ1-5; D might be TRBD1 (6 bases). Trimming stripped 5 bases from V and 5 bases from J, with 13 bases between. This CDR3 is built from 14 residues. The V gene's germline CDR1 is MDHEN and CDR2 SYDVKM. The CDR3 region has the DNA TGTGCCAGCAGTCCCCGACAGGACCATCAGCCCCAGCATTTT. Its translation is CASSPRQDHQPQHF.

The chain links TRBV20-1 to TRBJ2-1; 8 bases line up with TRBD2. Germline lookup yields CDR1 DFQATT and CDR2 SNEGSKA (reference sequence). The CDR3 spans 14 residues. With V trimmed by 4 bases and J by 7 bases, 9 bases remained unmatched. CDR3: CSATTSGQLNEQFF. CDR3 DNA: TGCAGTGCTACTACTAGCGGCCAATTAAATGAGCAGTTCTTC.

The CDR3 nucleotides read TGCGCCAGCAGCGTGGCTACTAACAATGAGCAGTTCTTC. Protein: CASSVATNNEQFF. The V call is TRBV5-1, the J call TRBJ2-1; D ambiguous. CDR1 is SGHRS, CDR2 YFSETQ, per germline. Deletions cut 4 bases from V and 5 bases from J, with 10 bases between. The CDR3 loop spans 13 amino acids.

This clonotype came up a few times. CDR3 in DNA: TGTGCCAGCACGGGAAGCCTAAGCACAGATACGCAGTATTTT. It yields the protein CASTGSLSTDTQYF. The chain joins TRBV25-1 to TRBJ2-3, with D possibly being TRBD2 (5 bases). Germline assignment: CDR1 MGHDK and CDR2 SYGVNS. Between the trimmed V and J ends, which lost 7 bases and 0 bases, there was a span of 11 bases. The CDR3 covers 14 residues.

The sample holds many counts of this clonotype. The chain uses TRBV20-1 and TRBJ1-1; D is unclear. Looked up from germline, CDR1 is DFQATT and CDR2 is SNEGSKA (reference sequence). This CDR3 is built from 11 residues. The CDR3 loop is CSPYGNTEAFF. Written as DNA, the CDR3 is TGCAGCCCTTACGGGAACACTGAAGCTTTCTTT.

The chain combines TRBV7-2 with TRBJ2-5, with no clear D. Germline CDR1 is SGHTA and CDR2 is FQGNSA. Trimming shortened V by 4 bases and J by 1 base, and 19 bases separated the two germline ends. This CDR3 spans 17 amino acids. CDR3 coding DNA: TGTGCCAGCAGCTCTAGTGGCCCGAGGAAGCGCCAAGAGACCCAGTACTTC. Translation: CASSSSGPRKRQETQYF.

A note on this clonotype: An end of the junction differs from the germline gene, which may be a read error. V is TRBV12-3 or TRBV12-4 and J is TRBJ2-1, with 12 bases lining up with TRBD2. The CDR3 consists of 16 residues. The CDR3 region has the DNA TGTGCCAGCAGTTTAGGTCTAGCGGGGGGGCGCAATGTGCAGTTCTTC. It is translated as CASSLGLAGGRNVQFF.